Listed here is a single T cell receptor (beta chain). This entry belongs to a study of blood T cell repertoires in COVID-19. The CDR3 runs to 15 residues. The ends lost 5 bases at V and 8 bases at J; junction bases unmatched: 6. Germline V lookup: CDR1 SGHTA, CDR2 FQGTGA. In the original processing: Counts of nucleated cells, estimated from reference gene primer amplification, were obtained. Clones were sequenced by immunoSEQ multiplex PCR, and TCRdb holds only the in-frame ones, with some missing. For V, J and clone size, that table is used; D and trimming come from the DNA. The table records some 220,000 clones, 85% of them present only once.

The chain recombines TRBV7-3 with TRBJ2-1, with 13 nucleotides matching TRBD2. Sample: peripheral blood. The TCR originated in a man in his forties or fifties with COVID-19, enrolled during active disease. CDR3 DNA sequence: TGTGCCAGCAGCCTGGGACTAGCGGGGACGGATGAGCAGTTCTTC. Translated: CASSLGLAGTDEQFF.